This TCR beta chain is drawn from a study of monozygotic twins with inflammatory bowel disease. The UMIs contained a 6-nucleotide sample barcode. They were added by template switching during cDNA synthesis. For each CDR3 protein, TCRdb gives one entry from its re-call of the 5' RACE reads, without DNA. In all, the sample yields nearly 450,000 distinct CDR3 sequences. Germline assignment: CDR1 SGHNT and CDR2 YENEEA. The CDR3 has 13 residues. The V and J genes are TRBV11-3 and TRBJ2-5; TCRdb reports TRBD1, a call that lacks DNA to check it against. The sample consisted of blood. The sequence derives from a human donor with ulcerative colitis or Crohn's disease, or a healthy co-twin of an affected twin (not recorded which). The CDR3: CASSAGLGETQYF.